This TCR beta chain was sequenced during a study of shared clonotypes between healthy human individuals. Whole-study context: The donors, two women and a few men, were aged 18 to 49. Findings and caveats of the study: Generally, naive subsets (rather than memory subsets) showed larger estimated richness. The sampled material consisted only of blood, and tissue repertoires are likely to differ. Clonotype sharing across donors was expected to vary with sequencing depth.

The repertoire was sequenced with immunoSEQ multiplex PCR; TCRdb's copy has only in-frame clones and lacks some. The sample shows about 2.4 million clones, 93% of them seen only once. The CDR3 covers 13 residues. Trimming pared 6 bases from V and 3 bases from J, leaving 11 bases between. The germline V gene encodes CDR1 MNHEY and CDR2 SMNVEV (reference sequence). This clone was detected only a few times. Its antigen is currently unknown. The chain carries TRBV27 and TRBJ1-2, with a tentative D call TRBD1 (6 bases). The clonotype was recovered from a man aged 18 to 35 in good health. Some clones in this sample may be carry-over from other donors' samples. Sequenced material: naive CD4+ T cells from PBMCs. Subset given: CD45RA+ positively selected. The CDR3 region is CASSLRGDYGYTF. The CDR3, as DNA: TGTGCCAGCAGCCTGAGGGGGGACTATGGCTACACCTTC.